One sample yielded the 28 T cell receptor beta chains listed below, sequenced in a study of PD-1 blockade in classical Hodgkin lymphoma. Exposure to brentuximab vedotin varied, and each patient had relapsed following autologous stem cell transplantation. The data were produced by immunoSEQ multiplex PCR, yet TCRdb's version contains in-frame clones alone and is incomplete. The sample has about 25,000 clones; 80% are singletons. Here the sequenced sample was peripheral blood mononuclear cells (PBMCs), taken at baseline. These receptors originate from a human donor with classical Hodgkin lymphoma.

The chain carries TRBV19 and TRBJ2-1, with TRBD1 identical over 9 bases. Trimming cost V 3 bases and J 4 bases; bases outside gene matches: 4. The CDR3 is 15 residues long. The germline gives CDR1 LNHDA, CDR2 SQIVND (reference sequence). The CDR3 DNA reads TGTGCCAGTAGTATCGGGACAGGGATATACAATGAGCAGTTCTTC. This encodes CASSIGTGIYNEQFF. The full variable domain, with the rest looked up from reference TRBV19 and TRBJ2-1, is DGGITQSPKYLFRKEGQNVTLSCEQNLNHDAMYWYRQDPGQGLRLIYYSQIVNDFQKGDIAEGYSVSREKKESFPLTVTSAQKNPTAFYLCASSIGTGIYNEQFFGPGTRLTVL.

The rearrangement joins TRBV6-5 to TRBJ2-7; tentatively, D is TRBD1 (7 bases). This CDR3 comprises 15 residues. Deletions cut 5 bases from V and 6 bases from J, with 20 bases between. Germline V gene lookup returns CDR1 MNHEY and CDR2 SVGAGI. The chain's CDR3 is CASSKGTRGVVEQYF. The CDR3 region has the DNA TGTGCCAGCAGTAAAGGGACCAGGGGGGTAGTCGAGCAGTACTTC.

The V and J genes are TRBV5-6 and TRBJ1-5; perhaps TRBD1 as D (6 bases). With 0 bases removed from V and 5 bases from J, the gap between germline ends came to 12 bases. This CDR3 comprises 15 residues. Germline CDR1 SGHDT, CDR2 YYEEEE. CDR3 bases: TGTGCCAGCAGCTTGGCAGGGGTGATCTATCAGCCCCAGCATTTT. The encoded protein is CASSLAGVIYQPQHF.

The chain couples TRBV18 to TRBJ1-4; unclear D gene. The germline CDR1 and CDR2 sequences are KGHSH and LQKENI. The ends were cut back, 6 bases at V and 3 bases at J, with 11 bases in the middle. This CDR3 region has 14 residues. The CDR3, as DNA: TGTGCCAGCTCCCTGGGGAGTTCTAATGAAAAACTGTTTTTT. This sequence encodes CASSLGSSNEKLFF. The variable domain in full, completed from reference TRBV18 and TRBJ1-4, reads NAGVMQNPRHLVRRRGQEARLRCSPMKGHSHVYWYRQLPEEGLKFMVYLQKENIIDESGMPKERFSAEFPKEGPSILRIQQVVRGDSAAYFCASSLGSSNEKLFFGSGTQLSVL.

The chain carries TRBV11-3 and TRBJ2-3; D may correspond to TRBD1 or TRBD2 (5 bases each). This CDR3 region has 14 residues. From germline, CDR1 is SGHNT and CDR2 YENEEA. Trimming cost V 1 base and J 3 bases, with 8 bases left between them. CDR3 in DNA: TGTGCCAGCAGCTTAGGGGGGACGACAGATACGCAGTATTTT. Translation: CASSLGGTTDTQYF.

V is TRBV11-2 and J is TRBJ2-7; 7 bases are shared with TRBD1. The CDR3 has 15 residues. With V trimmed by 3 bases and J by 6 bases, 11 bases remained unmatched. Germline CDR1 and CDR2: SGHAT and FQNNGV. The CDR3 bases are TGTGCCAGCAGCTTCACGACAGGGTGGGGCAGCGAGCAGTACTTC. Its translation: CASSFTTGWGSEQYF.

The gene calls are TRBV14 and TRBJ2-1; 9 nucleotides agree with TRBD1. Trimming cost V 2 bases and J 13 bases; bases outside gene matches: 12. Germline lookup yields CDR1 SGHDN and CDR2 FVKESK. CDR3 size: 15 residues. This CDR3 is CASSQKPRDREEQFF. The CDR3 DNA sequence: TGTGCCAGCAGCCAAAAACCCCGGGACAGGGAGGAACAGTTCTTC.

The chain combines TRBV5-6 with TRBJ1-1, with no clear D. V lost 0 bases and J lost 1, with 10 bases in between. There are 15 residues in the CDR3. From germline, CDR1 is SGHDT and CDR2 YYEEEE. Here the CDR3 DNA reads TGTGCCAGCAGCTTGGATAAGGTTGGGAACACTGAAGCTTTCTTT. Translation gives CASSLDKVGNTEAFF.

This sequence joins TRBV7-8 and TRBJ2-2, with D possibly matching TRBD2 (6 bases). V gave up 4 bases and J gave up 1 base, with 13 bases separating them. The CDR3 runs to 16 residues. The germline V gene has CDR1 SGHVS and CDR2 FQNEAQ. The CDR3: CASSSSSRGNTGELFF. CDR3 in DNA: TGTGCCAGCAGCTCTAGTTCGCGGGGGAACACCGGGGAGCTGTTTTTT.

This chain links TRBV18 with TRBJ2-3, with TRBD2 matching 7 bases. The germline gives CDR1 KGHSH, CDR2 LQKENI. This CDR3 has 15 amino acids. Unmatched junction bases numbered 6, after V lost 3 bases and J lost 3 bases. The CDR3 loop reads CASSPARGLTDTQYF. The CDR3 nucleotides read TGTGCCAGCTCACCTGCGCGGGGGTTGACAGATACGCAGTATTTT.

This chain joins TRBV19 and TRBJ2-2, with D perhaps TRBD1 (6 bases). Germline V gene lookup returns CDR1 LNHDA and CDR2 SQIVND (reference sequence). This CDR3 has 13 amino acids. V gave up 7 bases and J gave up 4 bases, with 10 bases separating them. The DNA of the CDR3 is TGTGCCAGTAAACAGGGTACCACCGGGGAGCTGTTTTTT. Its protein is CASKQGTTGELFF.

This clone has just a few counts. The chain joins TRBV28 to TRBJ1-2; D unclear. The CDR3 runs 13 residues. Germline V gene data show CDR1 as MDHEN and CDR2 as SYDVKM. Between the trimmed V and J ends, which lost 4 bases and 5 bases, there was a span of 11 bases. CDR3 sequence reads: CASSSTLRYGYTF. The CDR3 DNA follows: TGTGCCAGCAGTTCGACGTTGCGGTATGGCTACACCTTC.

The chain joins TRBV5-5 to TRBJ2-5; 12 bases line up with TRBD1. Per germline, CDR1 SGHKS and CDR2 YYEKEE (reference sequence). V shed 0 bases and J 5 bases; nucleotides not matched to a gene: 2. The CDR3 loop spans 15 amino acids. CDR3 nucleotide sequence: TGTGCCAGCAGCTTGGTGGGACAGGGGGCCGAGACCCAGTACTTC. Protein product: CASSLVGQGAETQYF.

CDR3 DNA sequence: TGTGCCAGCAGCCCACTGGTCCTTAGGGACACTGAAGCTTTCTTT. Amino acid sequence: CASSPLVLRDTEAFF. This sequence joins TRBV7-9 and TRBJ1-1; D is unclear. Germline CDR1 and CDR2: SEHNR and FQNEAQ (reference sequence). Trimming cost V 5 bases and J 3 bases, with 16 bases left between them. This CDR3 contains 15 residues.

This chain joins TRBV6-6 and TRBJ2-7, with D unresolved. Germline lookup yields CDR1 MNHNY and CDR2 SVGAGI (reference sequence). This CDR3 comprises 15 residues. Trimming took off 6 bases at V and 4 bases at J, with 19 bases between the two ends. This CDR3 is CASSHSRRVIYEQYF. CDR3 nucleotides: TGTGCCAGCAGCCACTCTCGCAGAGTAATTTACGAGCAGTACTTC.

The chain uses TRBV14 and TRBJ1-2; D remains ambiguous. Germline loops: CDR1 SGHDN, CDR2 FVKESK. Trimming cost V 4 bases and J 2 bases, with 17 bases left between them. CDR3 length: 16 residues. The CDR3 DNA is TGTGCCAGCAGCCCTCACTGGGAGGGTACAAACTATGGCTACACCTTC. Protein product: CASSPHWEGTNYGYTF.

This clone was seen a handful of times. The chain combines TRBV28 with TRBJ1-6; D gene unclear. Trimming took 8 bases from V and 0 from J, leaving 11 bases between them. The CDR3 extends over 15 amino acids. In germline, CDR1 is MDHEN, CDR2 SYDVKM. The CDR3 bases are TGTGCCAGCCTTCCCCCTGTCTCCTATAATTCACCCCTCCACTTT. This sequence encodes CASLPPVSYNSPLHF.

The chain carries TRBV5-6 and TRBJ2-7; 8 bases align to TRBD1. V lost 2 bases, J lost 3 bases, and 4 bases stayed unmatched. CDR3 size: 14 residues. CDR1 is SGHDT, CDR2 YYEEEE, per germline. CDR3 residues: CASSLGDRYYEQYF. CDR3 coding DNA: TGTGCCAGCAGCTTAGGGGACAGGTACTACGAGCAGTACTTC. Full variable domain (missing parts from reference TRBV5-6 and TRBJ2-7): DAGVTQSPTHLIKTRGQQVTLRCSPKSGHDTVSWYQQALGQGPQFIFQYYEEEERQRGNFPDRFSGHQFPNYSSELNVNALLLGDSALYLCASSLGDRYYEQYFGPGTRLTVT.

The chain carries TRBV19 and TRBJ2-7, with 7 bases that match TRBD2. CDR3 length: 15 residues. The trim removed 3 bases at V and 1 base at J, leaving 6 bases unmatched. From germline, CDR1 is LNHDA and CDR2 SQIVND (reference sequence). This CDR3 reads CASSIPRGTSYEQYF. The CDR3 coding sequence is TGTGCCAGTAGTATTCCGCGGGGGACTTCCTACGAGCAGTACTTC.

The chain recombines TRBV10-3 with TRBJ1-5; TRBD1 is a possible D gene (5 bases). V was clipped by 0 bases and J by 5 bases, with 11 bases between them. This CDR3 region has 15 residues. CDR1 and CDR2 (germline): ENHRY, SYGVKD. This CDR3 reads CAISESRQGYQPQHF. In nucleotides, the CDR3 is TGTGCCATCAGTGAGTCGAGGCAGGGCTATCAGCCCCAGCATTTT.

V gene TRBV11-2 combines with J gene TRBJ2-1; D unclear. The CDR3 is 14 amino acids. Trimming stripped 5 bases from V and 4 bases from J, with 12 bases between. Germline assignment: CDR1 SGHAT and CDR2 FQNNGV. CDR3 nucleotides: TGTGCCAGCAGCCTAAGACAAGTTTACAATGAGCAGTTCTTC. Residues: CASSLRQVYNEQFF.

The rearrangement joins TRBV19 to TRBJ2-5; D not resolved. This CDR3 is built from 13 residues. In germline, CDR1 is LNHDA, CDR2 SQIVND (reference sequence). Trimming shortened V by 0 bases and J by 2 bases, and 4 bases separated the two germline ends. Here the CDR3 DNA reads TGTGCCAGTAGTATAGATACACAAGAGACCCAGTACTTC. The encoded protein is CASSIDTQETQYF.

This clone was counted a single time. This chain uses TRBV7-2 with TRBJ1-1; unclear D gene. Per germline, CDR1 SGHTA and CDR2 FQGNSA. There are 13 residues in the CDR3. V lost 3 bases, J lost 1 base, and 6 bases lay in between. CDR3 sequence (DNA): TGTGCCAGCAGCTTCAGAGCGAACACTGAAGCTTTCTTT. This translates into CASSFRANTEAFF.

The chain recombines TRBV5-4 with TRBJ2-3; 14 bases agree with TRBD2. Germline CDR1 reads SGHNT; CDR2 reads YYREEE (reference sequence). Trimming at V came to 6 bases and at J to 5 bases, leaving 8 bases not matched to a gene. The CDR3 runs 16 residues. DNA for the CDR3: TGTGCCAGCACCCATAGACTAGCGGGGGGGGGAGATACGCAGTATTTT. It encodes CASTHRLAGGGDTQYF.

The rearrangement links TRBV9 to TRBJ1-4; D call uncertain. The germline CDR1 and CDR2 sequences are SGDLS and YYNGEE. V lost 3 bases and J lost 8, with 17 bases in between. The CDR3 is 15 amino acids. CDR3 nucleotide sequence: TGTGCCAGCAGCGAAAGTGGTGGGCTAGGAGAAAAACTGTTTTTT. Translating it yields CASSESGGLGEKLFF. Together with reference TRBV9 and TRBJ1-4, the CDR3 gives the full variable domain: DSGVTQTPKHLITATGQRVTLRCSPRSGDLSVYWYQQSLDQGLQFLIQYYNGEERAKGNILERFSAQQFPDLHSELNLSSLELGDSALYFCASSESGGLGEKLFFGSGTQLSVL.

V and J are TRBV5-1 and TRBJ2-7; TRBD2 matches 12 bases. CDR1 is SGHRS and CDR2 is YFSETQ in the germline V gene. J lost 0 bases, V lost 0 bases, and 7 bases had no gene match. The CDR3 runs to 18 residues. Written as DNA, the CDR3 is TGCGCCAGCAGCTTGGTTGCTAGCGGGGGGGCCAGCTCCTACGAGCAGTACTTC. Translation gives CASSLVASGGASSYEQYF.

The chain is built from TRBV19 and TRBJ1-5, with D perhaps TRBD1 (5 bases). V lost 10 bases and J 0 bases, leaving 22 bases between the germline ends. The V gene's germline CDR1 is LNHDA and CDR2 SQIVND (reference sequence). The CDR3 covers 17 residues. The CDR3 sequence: CATSRVGLGTSNQPQHF. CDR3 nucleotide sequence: TGTGCCACCTCAAGGGTGGGTCTGGGGACTAGCAATCAGCCCCAGCATTTT.

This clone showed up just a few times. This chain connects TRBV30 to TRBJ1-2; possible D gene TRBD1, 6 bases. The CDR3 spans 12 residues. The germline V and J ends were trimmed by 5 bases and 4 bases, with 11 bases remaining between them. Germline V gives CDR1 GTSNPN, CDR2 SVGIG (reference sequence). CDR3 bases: TGTGCCTGGTCGACAGGATTCTATGGCTACACCTTC. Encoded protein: CAWSTGFYGYTF.